This is a list of T cell receptor beta chains from one sample in a study of T cells after yellow fever vaccination. MiXCR was run by TCRdb on the 5' RACE reads, yielding one entry per CDR3 protein. The table has a few hundred thousand distinct CDR3 sequences, roughly 21% seen once. Source: PBMCs, taken 15 days after the yellow fever booster vaccination. Source of these receptors: a man aged 30-40 years who received the YFV17D yellow fever vaccine. Both conserved end residues are part of each CDR3. Fields, in order: clone size, V gene, D gene, J gene, CDR3 DNA, CDR3 protein. A D gene is named only where the DNA matches it firmly. Clone size is given for some rows only: seen once, a few or many times, or a class if the clone is expanded.

abundance: few; v_gene: TRBV4-3; d_gene: -; j_gene: TRBJ2-7; CDR3nt: TGCGCCAGCAGCCAAGACACCTCCTACGAGCAGTACTTC; CDR3aa: CASSQDTSYEQYF
abundance: few; v_gene: TRBV7-3; d_gene: TRBD2; j_gene: TRBJ2-3; CDR3nt: TGTGCCAGCAGCCCCGCGGGGGTGAGAGATACGCAGTATTTT; CDR3aa: CASSPAGVRDTQYF
abundance: -; v_gene: TRBV20-1; d_gene: -; j_gene: TRBJ1-4; CDR3nt: TGCAGTGTCACCACCGGGGTCGGGTATGAAAAACTGTTTTTT; CDR3aa: CSVTTGVGYEKLFF
abundance: few; v_gene: TRBV5-6; d_gene: -; j_gene: TRBJ1-1; CDR3nt: TGTGCCAGCAGCTTGCCTGGGGGCAGGGCCTCGGACGGAAGTGAAGCTTTCTTT; CDR3aa: CASSLPGGRASDGSEAFF
abundance: many; v_gene: TRBV5-5; d_gene: -; j_gene: TRBJ2-2; CDR3nt: TGTGCCAGCAGCTACGGGGGGACACAGACCGGGGAGCTGTTTTTT; CDR3aa: CASSYGGTQTGELFF
abundance: -; v_gene: TRBV11-2; d_gene: TRBD2; j_gene: TRBJ2-2; CDR3nt: TGTGCCAGCAGCTTAGGGGAGGGGGTGACTAGCGGGCCAACGAACACCGGGGAGCTGTTTTTT; CDR3aa: CASSLGEGVTSGPTNTGELFF
abundance: -; v_gene: TRBV15; d_gene: -; j_gene: TRBJ1-4; CDR3nt: TGTGCCACCAGCCCCCGGCCGGGGGAAAAACTGTTTTTT; CDR3aa: CATSPRPGEKLFF
abundance: many; v_gene: TRBV19; d_gene: -; j_gene: TRBJ2-3; CDR3nt: TGTGCCAGTAGCCTTCGACCCACAGATACGCAGTATTTT; CDR3aa: CASSLRPTDTQYF
abundance: -; v_gene: TRBV5-1; d_gene: -; j_gene: TRBJ2-5; CDR3nt: TGCGCCAGCAGCCCCGGGACCGGGGGTGGAGAGACCCAGTACTTC; CDR3aa: CASSPGTGGGETQYF
abundance: -; v_gene: TRBV6-5; d_gene: TRBD2; j_gene: TRBJ2-3; CDR3nt: TGTGCCAGCAGTTACTCGAGTAGCGGGAGTACAGATACGCAGTATTTT; CDR3aa: CASSYSSSGSTDTQYF
abundance: few; v_gene: TRBV5-1; d_gene: TRBD1; j_gene: TRBJ2-7; CDR3nt: TGCGCCAGCAAACAGGGGTACGAGCAGTACTTC; CDR3aa: CASKQGYEQYF
abundance: -; v_gene: TRBV6-1; d_gene: TRBD2; j_gene: TRBJ2-3; CDR3nt: TGTGCCACCACTCTAGCGGAGTACACAGATACGCAGTATTTT; CDR3aa: CATTLAEYTDTQYF
abundance: few; v_gene: TRBV5-8; d_gene: -; j_gene: TRBJ2-5; CDR3nt: TGTGCCAGCAGCTTGGGGAAAGGTAGAGGAGAGACCCAGTACTTC; CDR3aa: CASSLGKGRGETQYF
abundance: -; v_gene: TRBV12-3/TRBV12-4; d_gene: -; j_gene: TRBJ1-2; CDR3nt: TGTGCCAGCACTTCAGGAATAGGAGGGTCAGGAGGCTACACCTTC; CDR3aa: CASTSGIGGSGGYTF
abundance: -; v_gene: TRBV5-1; d_gene: TRBD1; j_gene: TRBJ2-7; CDR3nt: TGCGCCAGCGGTCTTCGGGACAGGTACGAGCAGTACTTC; CDR3aa: CASGLRDRYEQYF
abundance: once; v_gene: TRBV19; d_gene: -; j_gene: TRBJ2-3; CDR3nt: TGTACCAGTAGAAGCACAGATACGCAGTATTTT; CDR3aa: CTSRSTDTQYF
abundance: -; v_gene: TRBV7-6; d_gene: -; j_gene: TRBJ2-7; CDR3nt: TGTGCCAGCAGCGATAGAGGGATGGTCGGCTACGAGCAGTACTTC; CDR3aa: CASSDRGMVGYEQYF
abundance: few; v_gene: TRBV20-1; d_gene: -; j_gene: TRBJ2-1; CDR3nt: TGCAGTGCTTCACTGACTGCGATGCAAAATGAGCAGTTCTTC; CDR3aa: CSASLTAMQNEQFF
abundance: few; v_gene: TRBV5-1; d_gene: -; j_gene: TRBJ2-1; CDR3nt: TGCGCCAGCAGCCTTCAGAGGGAGCAGTTCTTC; CDR3aa: CASSLQREQFF
abundance: -; v_gene: TRBV4-2; d_gene: -; j_gene: TRBJ2-7; CDR3nt: TGTGCCAGCAGCCAACCTCCAGCCTACGAGCAGTACTTC; CDR3aa: CASSQPPAYEQYF
abundance: few; v_gene: TRBV12-3/TRBV12-4; d_gene: -; j_gene: TRBJ2-1; CDR3nt: TGTGCCAGCAGTTGGAGCGGAGCTTGGAATGAGCAGTTCTTC; CDR3aa: CASSWSGAWNEQFF
abundance: -; v_gene: TRBV30; d_gene: -; j_gene: TRBJ1-6; CDR3nt: TGTGCCTGGAGGACTTTGAGCTCCTATAATTCACCCCTCCACTTT; CDR3aa: CAWRTLSSYNSPLHF
abundance: few; v_gene: TRBV7-9; d_gene: -; j_gene: TRBJ2-5; CDR3nt: TGTGCCAGCAGCCCGGGGGCCGCTGAGACCCAGTACTTC; CDR3aa: CASSPGAAETQYF
abundance: few; v_gene: TRBV5-1; d_gene: TRBD2; j_gene: TRBJ2-5; CDR3nt: TGCGCCAGCAGAGGGACTAGCGCTTCCCAAGAGACCCAGTACTTC; CDR3aa: CASRGTSASQETQYF
abundance: -; v_gene: TRBV5-6; d_gene: -; j_gene: TRBJ2-1; CDR3nt: TGTGCCAGCAGCTTGGAGCAGGGAAACTCCTACAATGAGCAGTTCTTC; CDR3aa: CASSLEQGNSYNEQFF
abundance: -; v_gene: TRBV29-1; d_gene: -; j_gene: TRBJ1-4; CDR3nt: TGCAGCGTTGAGGACCGATCAACTAATGAAAAACTGTTTTTT; CDR3aa: CSVEDRSTNEKLFF
abundance: -; v_gene: TRBV20-1; d_gene: -; j_gene: TRBJ2-3; CDR3nt: TGCAGTGCTCCGACAACCCCTGGGAAAGATACGCAGTATTTT; CDR3aa: CSAPTTPGKDTQYF
abundance: -; v_gene: TRBV29-1; d_gene: -; j_gene: TRBJ2-3; CDR3nt: TGCAGCGTTGAAGAGGTCACAGATACGCAGTATTTT; CDR3aa: CSVEEVTDTQYF
abundance: -; v_gene: TRBV7-3; d_gene: TRBD1; j_gene: TRBJ2-1; CDR3nt: TGTGCCAGCAGCTTATCAGGGGGACGAAAAAATGAGCAGTTCTTC; CDR3aa: CASSLSGGRKNEQFF
abundance: few; v_gene: TRBV19; d_gene: -; j_gene: TRBJ1-5; CDR3nt: TGTGCCAGTAGTATTCCCGGTGCCAATCAGCCCCAGCATTTT; CDR3aa: CASSIPGANQPQHF
abundance: few; v_gene: TRBV24-1; d_gene: -; j_gene: TRBJ2-1; CDR3nt: TGTGCCACCAGTGATTCGCAGGCTATAGCGGGACAGTCATTAGAGCAGTTCTTC; CDR3aa: CATSDSQAIAGQSLEQFF
abundance: few; v_gene: TRBV10-3; d_gene: -; j_gene: TRBJ2-3; CDR3nt: TGTGCCATCAGTAAGGGCACAGATACGCAGTATTTT; CDR3aa: CAISKGTDTQYF
abundance: -; v_gene: TRBV29-1; d_gene: -; j_gene: TRBJ2-7; CDR3nt: TGCAGCGTTGTCGGGGGGCGTTCCTACGAGCAGTACTTC; CDR3aa: CSVVGGRSYEQYF
abundance: -; v_gene: TRBV5-1; d_gene: TRBD2; j_gene: TRBJ2-3; CDR3nt: TGCGCCAGCAGCTTGTTCTCTAGCGGGAGTATTGAGGATACGCAGTATTTT; CDR3aa: CASSLFSSGSIEDTQYF
abundance: -; v_gene: TRBV12-5; d_gene: TRBD1; j_gene: TRBJ1-5; CDR3nt: TGTGCTAGTGGCACGGGACAGGGGAGCAATCAGCCCCAGCATTTT; CDR3aa: CASGTGQGSNQPQHF
abundance: few; v_gene: TRBV24-1; d_gene: -; j_gene: TRBJ2-1; CDR3nt: TGTGCCACCAGTGATTTCTCAGGGAGCTCCTACAATGAGCAGTTCTTC; CDR3aa: CATSDFSGSSYNEQFF
abundance: many; v_gene: TRBV28; d_gene: TRBD2; j_gene: TRBJ2-7; CDR3nt: TGTGCCAGCAGTTTGGGGACTAGCGGGAGTACTGAGCAGTACTTC; CDR3aa: CASSLGTSGSTEQYF
abundance: -; v_gene: TRBV27; d_gene: -; j_gene: TRBJ2-3; CDR3nt: TGTGCCAGCAGTTGGGGGTCTGGCACAGATACGCAGTATTTT; CDR3aa: CASSWGSGTDTQYF
abundance: few; v_gene: TRBV6-5; d_gene: TRBD2; j_gene: TRBJ2-7; CDR3nt: TGTGCCAGCAGTTACACTAGCGGGAGACCCTACGAGCAGTACTTC; CDR3aa: CASSYTSGRPYEQYF
abundance: few; v_gene: TRBV20-1; d_gene: -; j_gene: TRBJ2-3; CDR3nt: TGCAGTGCTAGTTCTCCTAAGACAGATACGCAGTATTTT; CDR3aa: CSASSPKTDTQYF
abundance: few; v_gene: TRBV20-1; d_gene: TRBD1; j_gene: TRBJ1-1; CDR3nt: TGCAGTGGTCTACAGGGGGCTGAAGCTTTCTTT; CDR3aa: CSGLQGAEAFF
abundance: -; v_gene: TRBV9; d_gene: -; j_gene: TRBJ1-1; CDR3nt: TGTGCCAGCAGCGTAGATGGGGAGGACACTGAAGCTTTCTTT; CDR3aa: CASSVDGEDTEAFF
abundance: few; v_gene: TRBV10-3; d_gene: TRBD1; j_gene: TRBJ2-3; CDR3nt: TGTGCCATCACAAGGGGACAGGGGACAGATACGCAGTATTTT; CDR3aa: CAITRGQGTDTQYF
abundance: few; v_gene: TRBV4-2; d_gene: -; j_gene: TRBJ2-2; CDR3nt: TGTGCCAGCAGCCAAGATTTACGGGGAACCGGGGAGCTGTTTTTT; CDR3aa: CASSQDLRGTGELFF
abundance: -; v_gene: TRBV20-1; d_gene: -; j_gene: TRBJ2-3; CDR3nt: TGCAGTGCCACCTTGGGCTATTACACAGATACGCAGTATTTT; CDR3aa: CSATLGYYTDTQYF
abundance: many; v_gene: TRBV28; d_gene: -; j_gene: TRBJ1-1; CDR3nt: TGTGCCAGCAGGGGCGGGAACACTGAAGCTTTCTTT; CDR3aa: CASRGGNTEAFF
abundance: -; v_gene: TRBV27; d_gene: -; j_gene: TRBJ2-7; CDR3nt: TGTGCCAGCAGTTTATCCCATGGCTACGAGCAGTACTTC; CDR3aa: CASSLSHGYEQYF
abundance: once; v_gene: TRBV15; d_gene: -; j_gene: TRBJ2-7; CDR3nt: TGTGCCACCAGCAGAGGCCTGAACTACGAGCAGTACTTC; CDR3aa: CATSRGLNYEQYF
abundance: few; v_gene: TRBV4-3; d_gene: -; j_gene: TRBJ2-5; CDR3nt: TGCGCCAGCAGCCATGCCGGGACCCAAGAGACCCAGTACTTC; CDR3aa: CASSHAGTQETQYF
abundance: -; v_gene: TRBV10-3; d_gene: -; j_gene: TRBJ2-7; CDR3nt: TGTGCCATCACGGCTAGCGCGAGCTCCTACGAGCAGTACTTC; CDR3aa: CAITASASSYEQYF
abundance: few; v_gene: TRBV12-3/TRBV12-4; d_gene: TRBD2; j_gene: TRBJ2-3; CDR3nt: TGTGCCACCCGGGGGGGCCGGAGCACAGATACGCAGTATTTT; CDR3aa: CATRGGRSTDTQYF
abundance: once; v_gene: TRBV20-1; d_gene: TRBD1; j_gene: TRBJ2-7; CDR3nt: TGCAGTGAAAAGGACAGGGCCAGCTCCTACGAGCAGTACTTC; CDR3aa: CSEKDRASSYEQYF
abundance: few; v_gene: TRBV4-3; d_gene: -; j_gene: TRBJ2-3; CDR3nt: TGCGCCAGCAGCCAAGAAGGGGGATCAGATACGCAGTATTTT; CDR3aa: CASSQEGGSDTQYF
abundance: few; v_gene: TRBV6-1; d_gene: -; j_gene: TRBJ2-6; CDR3nt: TGTGCCAGCAGGCAGACAGGTCTGACCCCGACTGGGGCCAACGTCCTGACTTTC; CDR3aa: CASRQTGLTPTGANVLTF
abundance: few; v_gene: TRBV28; d_gene: -; j_gene: TRBJ2-5; CDR3nt: TGTGCCAGCAGTTTCCCAGCACGGGAGACCCAGTACTTC; CDR3aa: CASSFPARETQYF
abundance: few; v_gene: TRBV29-1; d_gene: TRBD2; j_gene: TRBJ2-5; CDR3nt: TGCAGCGTTGAGGGCGAGAGCGGGAGGGGAGAGACCCAGTACTTC; CDR3aa: CSVEGESGRGETQYF
abundance: few; v_gene: TRBV12-3/TRBV12-4; d_gene: TRBD2; j_gene: TRBJ2-5; CDR3nt: TGTGCCAGCAGTTTTTCAAGTGGAGCGGGAGGGCCGGCGGAGACCCAGTACTTC; CDR3aa: CASSFSSGAGGPAETQYF
abundance: few; v_gene: TRBV12-3/TRBV12-4; d_gene: -; j_gene: TRBJ2-1; CDR3nt: TGTGCCAGCAGTACCGGGACGGCACTCTACAATGAGCAGTTCTTC; CDR3aa: CASSTGTALYNEQFF